The 16 T cell receptor beta chains listed next were all sequenced from one sample in a study of cytomegalovirus exposure and HLA in healthy donors. The PCR contained 60 Vbeta and 13 Jbeta primers. Generated by immunoSEQ multiplex PCR, the TCRdb table keeps only in-frame clones and is missing some. Of about 150,000 clones detected, just under 75% appear once; the ten largest clones hold under 2%. Sequenced material: PBMCs. The receptor set was obtained from a young woman in good health and CMV-seronegative.

This rearrangement joins TRBV5-6 to TRBJ1-2, with 7 bases matching TRBD1. Germline values: CDR1 SGHDT, CDR2 YYEEEE. The V and J ends lost 4 bases and 11 bases, in that order; junction bases with no gene match: 14. The CDR3 length is 14 residues. Here the CDR3 reads CASSKQGLDRAYTF. CDR3 nucleotide sequence: TGTGCCAGCAGCAAACAGGGGCTTGACAGGGCGTACACCTTC.

V is TRBV11-3 and J is TRBJ2-1; TRBD2 is a possible D gene (6 bases). CDR3 length: 15 amino acids. Germline CDR1 is SGHNT and CDR2 is YENEEA. Trimming took 3 bases from V and 5 from J, leaving 14 bases between them. CDR3 DNA sequence: TGTGCCAGCAGCTTCGGGGGACGAAACAACAATGAGCAGTTCTTC. It codes for CASSFGGRNNNEQFF.

This chain uses TRBV19 with TRBJ1-3, with D unresolved. Germline assignment: CDR1 LNHDA and CDR2 SQIVND (reference sequence). CDR3 length equals 13 residues. Trimming took 8 bases from V and 2 from J, leaving 10 bases between them. The CDR3 is CASFRGPGNTIYF. The CDR3, as DNA: TGTGCCAGTTTTAGAGGGCCTGGAAACACCATATATTTT.

The chain recombines TRBV19 with TRBJ1-4, with D possibly TRBD1 on 5 matching bases. The V gene lost 7 bases and the J gene lost 0 bases, with 18 bases spanning the gap. Germline-derived CDR1 and CDR2 are LNHDA and SQIVND (reference sequence). The CDR3 loop spans 17 amino acids. DNA of the CDR3: TGTGCCAGTACCGGCAGGGACTCAGTTGCAACTAATGAAAAACTGTTTTTT. This encodes CASTGRDSVATNEKLFF.

The rearrangement uses TRBV5-6 and TRBJ2-1; TRBD2 matches 11 bases. With V trimmed by 4 bases and J by 7 bases, 7 bases remained unmatched. This CDR3 region has 15 residues. The germline V gene has CDR1 SGHDT and CDR2 YYEEEE. CDR3 sequence reads: CASSIAGGPVNEQFF. The CDR3, as DNA: TGTGCCAGCAGCATAGCGGGGGGGCCTGTAAATGAGCAGTTCTTC.

The rearrangement links TRBV4-1 to TRBJ1-2, with a tentative D call TRBD1 (5 bases). Germline V gene lookup returns CDR1 MGHRA and CDR2 YSYEKL. V dropped 0 bases and J dropped 2 bases, with 13 bases sitting between them. The CDR3 has 16 amino acids. The CDR3, as DNA: TGCGCCAGCAGCCAAGAATCGAGGACACCCAACTATGGCTACACCTTC. Its protein product is CASSQESRTPNYGYTF.

This chain connects TRBV4-1 to TRBJ1-4, with TRBD1 identical over 7 bases. Germline CDR1 MGHRA, CDR2 YSYEKL. There are 18 residues in the CDR3. Unmatched junction bases numbered 14, after V lost 1 base and J lost 6 bases. The CDR3 loop reads CASSQAGTAFDSYEKLFF. CDR3 bases: TGCGCCAGCAGCCAAGCCGGGACAGCCTTCGACTCATATGAAAAACTGTTTTTT.

This clone was picked up a small number of times. The chain uses TRBV21-1 and TRBJ1-6; TRBD1, as called in the table, went unchecked against the DNA. TRBV21-1 counts as a pseudogene. This CDR3 comprises 16 residues. The CDR3 nucleotides read TGTGCCAGCAGCAAAGTTTGGACAAGATATAATTCACCCCTCCACTTT. It yields the protein CASSKVWTRYNSPLHF.

The chain carries TRBV10-3 and TRBJ1-4, with D possibly matching TRBD1 (6 bases). V lost 7 bases, J lost 5 bases, and 11 bases lay in between. Germline CDR1 is ENHRY and CDR2 is SYGVKD. CDR3 length: 13 amino acids. Here the CDR3 reads CAITGTRNEKLFF. The CDR3 nucleotides read TGTGCCATCACCGGGACAAGAAATGAAAAACTGTTTTTT.

CDR3 DNA: TGTGCCAGCAGCCACCCGAGGGCAGGGGGCGAGCTGGTGCAGTTCTTC. It is translated as CASSHPRAGGELVQFF. The chain couples TRBV7-9 to TRBJ2-1; 8 bases map to TRBD1. CDR1 and CDR2 (germline): SEHNR, FQNEAQ (reference sequence). There are 16 residues in the CDR3. V lost 5 bases, J lost 12 bases, and 18 bases stayed unmatched.

This chain joins TRBV19 and TRBJ2-7, with 9 bases fitting TRBD1. CDR1 is LNHDA and CDR2 is SQIVND in the germline V gene (reference sequence). Germline trimming cut 7 bases from V and 2 bases from J; bases unmatched to any gene: 3. There are 13 residues in the CDR3. CDR3 nucleotides: TGTGCCAGTACCGGGACAGGGACCTACGAGCAGTACTTC. Encoded protein: CASTGTGTYEQYF. The whole variable domain, remainder taken from reference TRBV19 and TRBJ2-7, is DGGITQSPKYLFRKEGQNVTLSCEQNLNHDAMYWYRQDPGQGLRLIYYSQIVNDFQKGDIAEGYSVSREKKESFPLTVTSAQKNPTAFYLCASTGTGTYEQYFGPGTRLTVT.

The rearrangement uses TRBV4-2 and TRBJ1-2, with 9 bases aligning to TRBD1. The CDR3 length is 16 residues. Germline values: CDR1 LGHNA, CDR2 YNFKEQ. Trimming at V came to 0 bases and at J to 6 bases, leaving 8 bases not matched to a gene. The CDR3 sequence: CASSQEQGAEGDGYTF. The CDR3 DNA reads TGTGCCAGCAGCCAAGAACAGGGGGCGGAAGGGGATGGCTACACCTTC.

The genes are TRBV18 and TRBJ1-2; D is possibly TRBD1 (6 bases). V was clipped by 3 bases and J by 8 bases, with 16 bases between them. Germline V gene lookup returns CDR1 KGHSH and CDR2 LQKENI. The CDR3 runs 14 residues. The chain's CDR3 is CASSPRDTVGGYTF. In nucleotides, the CDR3 is TGTGCCAGCTCACCCCGGGACACCGTAGGAGGCTACACCTTC.

The chain couples TRBV21-1 to TRBJ2-7; the table calls TRBD1, which could not be checked here. TRBV21-1 is marked as a pseudogene. CDR3 length: 15 residues. This CDR3 is CASLDRGRTAHEQYF. The CDR3 DNA reads TGTGCCAGCCTCGACAGGGGGCGGACGGCTCACGAGCAGTACTTC.

The CDR3 loop reads CAIRKTGELAGELFF. The CDR3 DNA is TGTGCCATCAGAAAAACAGGGGAATTGGCCGGGGAGCTGTTTTTT. The gene calls are TRBV10-3 and TRBJ2-2; 7 bases match TRBD1. The germline CDR1 and CDR2 sequences are ENHRY and SYGVKD. The length of the CDR3 is 15 residues. J lost 6 bases, V lost 6 bases, and 10 bases had no gene match.

This clone was found a few times. The genes are TRBV2 and TRBJ1-4; the D is unclear. Germline CDR1 is SNHLY and CDR2 is FYNNEI. This CDR3 region has 14 residues. V shed 3 bases and J shed 7 bases, with 12 bases lying between them. The CDR3: CASSDGSSGEKLFF. The DNA of the CDR3 is TGTGCCAGCAGTGACGGGAGTAGTGGTGAAAAACTGTTTTTT.